This T cell receptor beta chain was identified during a study of cytomegalovirus exposure and HLA in healthy donors. The germline V gene has CDR1 KGHSH and CDR2 LQKENI. The CDR3 runs to 16 residues. With 3 bases clipped from V and 0 bases from J, the junction kept 6 bases outside the gene matches. PCR primers comprised 60 Vbeta and 13 Jbeta primers. Clones were sequenced by immunoSEQ multiplex PCR, and TCRdb holds only the in-frame ones, with some missing. The sample lists roughly 170,000 clones, roughly four fifths occurring once. Sequenced: PBMCs. The origin of this receptor is a man in his late teens or twenties in good health and CMV-seronegative. The genes are TRBV18 and TRBJ2-3; 7 positions agree with TRBD1. CDR3 bases: TGTGCCAGCTCACCCCTGACAGGGACCAGCACAGATACGCAGTATTTT. It translates to CASSPLTGTSTDTQYF.